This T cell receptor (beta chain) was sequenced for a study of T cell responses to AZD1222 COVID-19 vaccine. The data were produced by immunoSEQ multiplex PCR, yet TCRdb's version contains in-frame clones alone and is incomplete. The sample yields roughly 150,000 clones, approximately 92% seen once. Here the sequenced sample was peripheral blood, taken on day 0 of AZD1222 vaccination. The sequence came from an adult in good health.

The CDR3 region is CASSLDTVNNEQFF. The CDR3 DNA reads TGTGCCAGCAGCTTGGATACAGTTAACAATGAGCAGTTCTTC. The chain carries TRBV5-4 and TRBJ2-1; D uncertain. The CDR3 spans 14 residues. The V end was cut by 0 bases, the J end by 5 bases, with 9 bases between. Germline V lookup: CDR1 SGHNT, CDR2 YYREEE (reference sequence).